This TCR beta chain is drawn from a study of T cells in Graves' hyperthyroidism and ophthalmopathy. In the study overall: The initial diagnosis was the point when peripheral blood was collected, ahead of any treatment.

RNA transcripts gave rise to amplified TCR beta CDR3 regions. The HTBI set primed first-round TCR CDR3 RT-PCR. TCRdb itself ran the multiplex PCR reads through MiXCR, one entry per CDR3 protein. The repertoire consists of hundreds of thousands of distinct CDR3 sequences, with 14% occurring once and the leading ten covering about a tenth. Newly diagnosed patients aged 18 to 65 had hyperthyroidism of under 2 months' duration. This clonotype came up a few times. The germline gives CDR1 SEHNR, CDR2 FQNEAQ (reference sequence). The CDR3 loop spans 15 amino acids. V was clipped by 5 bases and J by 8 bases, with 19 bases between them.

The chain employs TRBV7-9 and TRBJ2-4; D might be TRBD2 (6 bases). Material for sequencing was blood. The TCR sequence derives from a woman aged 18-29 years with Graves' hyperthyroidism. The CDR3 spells CASSTFSRERDIQYF. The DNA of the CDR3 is TGTGCCAGCAGCACTTTCAGTCGGGAGAGGGACATTCAGTACTTC.